This TCR beta chain was recorded in a study of brain metastases from non-small cell lung cancer. The repertoire was sequenced with immunoSEQ multiplex PCR; TCRdb's copy has only in-frame clones and lacks some. The repertoire consists of 3,200 or so clones, with about 86% occurring once and the leading ten covering 6.5% to 8.5%. V trimming: 5 bases; J trimming: 8 bases; junction bases outside the gene matches: 12. The CDR3 loop spans 15 amino acids. CDR1 and CDR2 from the germline V gene are LNHDA and SQIVND (reference sequence). The receptor's source is a donor aged 40 or over with non-small cell lung cancer. The sequenced material came from primary lung tumor tissue. The chain combines TRBV19 with TRBJ1-2; TRBD1 matches 9 bases. The CDR3, as DNA: TGTGCCAGTAGTCCGGCTCTGACAGGGGGAAGAGGCTACACCTTC. Translated, it gives CASSPALTGGRGYTF.